The T cell receptor beta chain described here comes from a study of blood T cell repertoires in COVID-19. As for the study in general: Researchers got acute and convalescent COVID-19 samples from the United States, Italy and Spain.

The J segment lost 0 bases and the V segment lost 0 bases, leaving 2 bases of the junction unmatched. The CDR3 spans 16 residues. Looked up from germline, CDR1 is MGHRA and CDR2 is YSYEKL. Libraries were prepared by immunoSEQ multiplex PCR; TCRdb keeps only in-frame clonotypes and omits some of them. The table has roughly 200,000 clones, about 86% seen once. In this sample, this clone turned up once. Participants had their cohort set by participant-reported clinical history. Sequencing was carried out using PBMCs or T cells enriched from blood (not recorded which). The chain has TRBV4-1 and TRBJ2-1; 7 nucleotides match TRBD2. The sequence came from a woman in her 40s with acute COVID-19. The CDR3 reads CASSQDRLASYNEQFF. The CDR3 region has the DNA TGCGCCAGCAGCCAAGATCGACTAGCCTCCTACAATGAGCAGTTCTTC.